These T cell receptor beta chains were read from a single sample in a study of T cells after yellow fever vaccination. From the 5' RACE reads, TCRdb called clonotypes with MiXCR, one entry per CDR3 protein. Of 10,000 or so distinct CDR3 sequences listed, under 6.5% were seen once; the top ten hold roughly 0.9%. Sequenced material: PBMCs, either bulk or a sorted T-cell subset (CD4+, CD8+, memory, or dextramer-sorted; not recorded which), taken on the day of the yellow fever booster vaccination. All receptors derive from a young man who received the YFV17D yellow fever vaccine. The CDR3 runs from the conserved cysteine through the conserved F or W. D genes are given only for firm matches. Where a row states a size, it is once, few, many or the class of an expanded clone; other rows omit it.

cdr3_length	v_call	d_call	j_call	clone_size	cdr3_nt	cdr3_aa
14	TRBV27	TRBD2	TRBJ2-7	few	TGTGCCAGCAGTTCTACTAGCGGGAGGATCGAGCAGTACTTC	CASSSTSGRIEQYF
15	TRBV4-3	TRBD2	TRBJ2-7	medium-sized	TGCGCCAGCAGCCAAGTACTAGCGGGAGTCAGCGAGCAGTACTTC	CASSQVLAGVSEQYF
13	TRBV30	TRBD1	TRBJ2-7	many	TGTGCCTGGAGTGAGGCAGGGGGTTACGAGCAGTACTTC	CAWSEAGGYEQYF
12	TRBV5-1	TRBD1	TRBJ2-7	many	TGCGCCAGCAGCTTTAACAGGGGCGAGCAGTACTTC	CASSFNRGEQYF
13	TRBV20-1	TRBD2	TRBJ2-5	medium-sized	TGCAGTGCTAGACTGGGGGGGGTCGGGACCCAGTACTTC	CSARLGGVGTQYF
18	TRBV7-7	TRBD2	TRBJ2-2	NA	TGTGCCTTCTGCTTAGCGGGAATTCTAGAACCGAACACCGGGGAGCTGTTTTTT	CAFCLAGILEPNTGELFF
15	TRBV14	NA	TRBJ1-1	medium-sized	TGTGCCAGCAGCCGACAGCGACAGCCGAACACTGAAGCTTTCTTT	CASSRQRQPNTEAFF
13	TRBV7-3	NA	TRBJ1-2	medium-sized	TGTGCCAGCAGCTTAAACAGTAACTATGGCTACACCTTC	CASSLNSNYGYTF
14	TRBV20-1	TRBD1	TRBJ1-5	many	TGCAGTGCTAGGGATCGACAGGGCTATCAGCCCCAGCATTTT	CSARDRQGYQPQHF
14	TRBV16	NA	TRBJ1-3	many	TGTGCCAGCAGCTACTCAGCGGCGATACACACCATATATTTT	CASSYSAAIHTIYF
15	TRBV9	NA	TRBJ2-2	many	TGTGCCAGCAGCGTAGAAGGGCCGAACACCGGGGAGCTGTTTTTT	CASSVEGPNTGELFF
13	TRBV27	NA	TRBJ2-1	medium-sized	TGTGCCAGCAGTTTATCTGAGGTTGGCCGGCAGTTCTTC	CASSLSEVGRQFF
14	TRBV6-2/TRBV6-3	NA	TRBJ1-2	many	TGTGCCAGTAGGAAGTCTGGGGATAACTATGGCTACACCTTC	CASRKSGDNYGYTF
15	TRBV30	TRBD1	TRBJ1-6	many	TGTGCCTGGAGGTGGGACAGGGCCTATAATTCACCCCTCCACTTT	CAWRWDRAYNSPLHF
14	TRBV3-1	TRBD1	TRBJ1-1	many	TGTGCCAGCAGCCCCAGGGGGCGGGACACTGAAGCTTTCTTT	CASSPRGRDTEAFF
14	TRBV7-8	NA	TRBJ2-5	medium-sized	TGTGCCAGCAGCTTGCGCCGCCCCGAAGAGACCCAGTACTTC	CASSLRRPEETQYF
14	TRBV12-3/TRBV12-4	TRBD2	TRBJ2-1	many	TGTGCCAGCAAATTAGCGGGTACTATCCATGAGCAGTTCTTC	CASKLAGTIHEQFF
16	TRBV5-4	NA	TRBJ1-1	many	TGTGCCAGCAGCTTGGCCTCCGGACGGCAGAACACTGAAGCTTTCTTT	CASSLASGRQNTEAFF
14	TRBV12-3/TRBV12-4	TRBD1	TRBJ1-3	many	TGTGCCAGCAGTTTAGGACAGGGCGGAAACACCATATATTTT	CASSLGQGGNTIYF
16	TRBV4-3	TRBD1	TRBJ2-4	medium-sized	TGCGCCAGCAGCCAAGATCGACGACAGGGGGCATACATTCAGTACTTC	CASSQDRRQGAYIQYF
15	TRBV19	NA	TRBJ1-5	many	TGTGCCAGTAGTATTGTCGCAAGCCCAAATCAGCCCCAGCATTTT	CASSIVASPNQPQHF
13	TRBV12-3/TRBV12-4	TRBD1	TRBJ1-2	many	TGTGCCAGCAGGGGACAGCGTTTTACCGGCTACACCTTC	CASRGQRFTGYTF
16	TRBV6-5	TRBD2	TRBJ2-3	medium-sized	TGTGCCAGCAGTCCCCGGACTAGCGGGCGCACAGATACGCAGTATTTT	CASSPRTSGRTDTQYF
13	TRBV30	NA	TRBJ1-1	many	TGTGCCTGGGCGACGACAGGGAACACTGAAGCTTTCTTT	CAWATTGNTEAFF
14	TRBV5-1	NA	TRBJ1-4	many	TGCGCCAGCAGCTTACAGGGAGGGGAGGGGAAACTGTTTTTT	CASSLQGGEGKLFF
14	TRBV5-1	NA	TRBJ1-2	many	TGCGCCAGCAGCTTGGACAGCCCTAACTATGGCTACACCTTC	CASSLDSPNYGYTF
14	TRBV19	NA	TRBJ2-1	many	TGTGCCAGTATCGTTGGGGGACTCAACAATGAGCAGTTCTTC	CASIVGGLNNEQFF
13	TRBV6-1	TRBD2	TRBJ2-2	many	TGTGCCAGTAAGAGCGGGAATGACGGGGAGCTGTTTTTT	CASKSGNDGELFF
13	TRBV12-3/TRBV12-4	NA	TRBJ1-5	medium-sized	TGTGCCAGCAGTTTAAACAGGGATCAGCCCCAGCATTTT	CASSLNRDQPQHF
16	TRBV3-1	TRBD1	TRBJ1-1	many	TGTGCCAGTTCCGGGACAGGGGGGATCCATGGGACTGAAGCTTTCTTT	CASSGTGGIHGTEAFF
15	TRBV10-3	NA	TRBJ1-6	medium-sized	TGTGCCATCAGAGTAGGGCCCGGCGGGAATTCACCCCTCCACTTT	CAIRVGPGGNSPLHF
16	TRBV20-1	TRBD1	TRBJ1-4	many	TGCAGTGCTAGGGCCACAGGGGGAGAAGCTAATGAAAAACTGTTTTTT	CSARATGGEANEKLFF
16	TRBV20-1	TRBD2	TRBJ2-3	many	TGCAGTGCTAGAGATAAGAGCGCTAGCGGCATTACTACGCAGTATTTT	CSARDKSASGITTQYF
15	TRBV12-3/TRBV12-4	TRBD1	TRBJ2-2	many	TGTGCCAGCAGTTTGGGGCCAGGGGGTGTCGGGGAGCTGTTTTTT	CASSLGPGGVGELFF
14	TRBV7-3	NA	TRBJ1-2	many	TGTGCCAGCAGCGCATCGGGTGCAAACTATGGCTACACCTTC	CASSASGANYGYTF
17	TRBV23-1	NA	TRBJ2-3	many	TGCGCCAGCAGTCAAGCGCGGCTAGCGACTACCACAGATACGCAGTATTTT	CASSQARLATTTDTQYF
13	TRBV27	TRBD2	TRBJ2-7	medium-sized	TGTGCCAGCACGGAGGCGGGAGGCTACGAGCAGTACTTC	CASTEAGGYEQYF
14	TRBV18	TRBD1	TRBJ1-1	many	TGTGCCAGCTCACCCGGACAGGGGAACACTGAAGCTTTCTTT	CASSPGQGNTEAFF
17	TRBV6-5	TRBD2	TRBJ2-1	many	TGTGCCAGCAGTACGACCGCGACTAGCGGGAGTAGTAATGAGCAGTTCTTC	CASSTTATSGSSNEQFF
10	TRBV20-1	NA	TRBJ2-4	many	TGCAGTGTTGGGTTCGACATTCAGTACTTC	CSVGFDIQYF
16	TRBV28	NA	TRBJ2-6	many	TGTGCCACCCGACGACCCGGAGGCTCTGGGGCCAACGTCCTGACTTTC	CATRRPGGSGANVLTF